This T cell receptor beta chain emerged from a study of cytomegalovirus exposure and HLA in healthy donors. This PCR relied on a set of 60 Vbeta primers and 13 Jbeta primers. Some clones are missing from TCRdb's copy, which holds only in-frame ones; the method was immunoSEQ multiplex PCR. The sample table includes around 33,000 clones. This CDR3 comprises 14 residues. V dropped 2 bases and J dropped 4; count of bases not matched to a gene: 5. Germline V gene data show CDR1 as SGHTA and CDR2 as FQGNSA. Findings and limits, study-wide: In a later analysis, compared with equally common non-associated chains, HLA-associated beta chains were more expanded. A few CMV-associated chains were confirmed in vitro to be specific for CMV antigens.

Of note for this clone: Its antigen remains unidentified.

Sequencing was done on a sample of PBMCs. The source is a woman between 40 and 50 years old in good health and CMV-seropositive. The rearrangement links TRBV7-2 to TRBJ2-7; 7 nucleotides match TRBD2. The CDR3 bases are TGTGCCAGCAGCTTACCTAGCGGACTTTACGAGCAGTACTTC. This codes for CASSLPSGLYEQYF.